The 11 T cell receptor beta chains below come from one sample, sequenced in a study of cytomegalovirus exposure and HLA in healthy donors. Primers included in the PCR were 60 Vbeta and 13 Jbeta primers. Assay: immunoSEQ multiplex PCR; the TCRdb copy retains only in-frame clones and omits some. The table has 150,000 to 200,000 clones, 70% to 80% seen once; the top ten hold 1.6%. The sequenced material came from PBMCs. Every receptor here comes from a woman in her forties or fifties in good health and CMV-seronegative.

The genes are TRBV5-1 and TRBJ2-5; D gene ambiguous. This CDR3 has 11 amino acids. Trimming shortened V by 3 bases and J by 4 bases, and 4 bases separated the two germline ends. Germline V CDR1 and CDR2: SGHRS, YFSETQ. The CDR3 reads CASSSLETQYF. As DNA, the CDR3 is TGCGCCAGCAGCTCCCTAGAGACCCAGTACTTC.

In its sample, this clone was seen a few times. The chain carries TRBV4-3 and TRBJ1-1; D possibly corresponds to TRBD1 (5 bases). V gave up 1 base and J gave up 7 bases, with 13 bases separating them. The length of the CDR3 is 14 residues. The germline V gene has CDR1 LGHNA and CDR2 YSLEER. The CDR3 nucleotides read TGCGCCAGCAGCCAAGGAGTGCAGGGTCGTGAAGCTTTCTTT. Its protein is CASSQGVQGREAFF.

The chain recombines TRBV7-2 with TRBJ2-7; TRBD2 matches 12 bases. This CDR3 has 14 residues. V lost 8 bases, J lost 2 bases, and 4 bases stayed unmatched. CDR1 and CDR2 (germline): SGHTA, FQGNSA. Written as DNA, the CDR3 is TGTGCCAGCGCTAGCGGGAGGGTCGCCTACGAGCAGTACTTC. Amino acids: CASASGRVAYEQYF.

The V call is TRBV5-1, the J call TRBJ2-2, with a weak D call TRBD1 (6 bases). Germline V lookup: CDR1 SGHRS, CDR2 YFSETQ. V lost 0 bases and J lost 0, with 12 bases in between. This CDR3 has 17 residues. CDR3 in DNA: TGCGCCAGCAGCTTGGAGGCAGGGGCCACGAACACCGGGGAGCTGTTTTTT. It specifies CASSLEAGATNTGELFF. Full variable domain (rest looked up from reference TRBV5-1 and TRBJ2-2): KAGVTQTPRYLIKTRGQQVTLSCSPISGHRSVSWYQQTPGQGLQFLFEYFSETQRNKGNFPGRFSGRQFSNSRSEMNVSTLELGDSALYLCASSLEAGATNTGELFFGEGSRLTVL.

In its sample, this clone was seen a few times. The chain employs TRBV6-1 and TRBJ2-5, with D possibly TRBD1 on 6 matching bases. The germline CDR1 and CDR2 sequences are MNHNS and SASEGT. Trimming removed 4 bases at V and 2 bases at J, with 17 bases between. This CDR3 is 16 amino acids long. The CDR3, as DNA: TGTGCCAGCAGTGGTCCGGGCCAGGGGCCTCAAGAGACCCAGTACTTC. Translated: CASSGPGQGPQETQYF.

The chain combines TRBV4-3 with TRBJ2-7; 8 nucleotides agree with TRBD1. This CDR3 contains 14 residues. From germline, CDR1 is LGHNA and CDR2 YSLEER. After removal of 0 bases from V and 7 bases from J, the junction contained 5 bases not matched to a gene. CDR3 residues: CASSQDQGAVEQYF. The CDR3 nucleotides read TGCGCCAGCAGCCAAGATCAGGGGGCGGTGGAGCAGTACTTC.

CDR3 in amino acids: CASSEVRTAYNSPLHF. The CDR3 DNA is TGTGCCAGCAGTGAAGTCCGTACAGCCTATAATTCACCCCTCCACTTT. This rearrangement joins TRBV6-1 to TRBJ1-6; D is undetermined. The CDR3 covers 16 residues. Germline-derived CDR1 and CDR2 are MNHNS and SASEGT. Deletions cut 1 base from V and 2 bases from J, with 9 bases between.

The V call is TRBV4-3, the J call TRBJ2-5; 9 bases line up with TRBD2. Trimming cost V 0 bases and J 4 bases; bases outside gene matches: 12. The CDR3 loop spans 18 amino acids. Looked up from germline, CDR1 is LGHNA and CDR2 is YSLEER. The CDR3 DNA sequence: TGCGCCAGCAGCCAAGAAGGTGTGGCGGGGGGGCCGGGAGAGACCCAGTACTTC. Its protein is CASSQEGVAGGPGETQYF.

V is TRBV6-1 and J is TRBJ1-3; 7 positions agree with TRBD1. The CDR3 extends over 15 amino acids. The trim removed 4 bases at V and 2 bases at J, leaving 5 bases unmatched. Germline V lookup: CDR1 MNHNS, CDR2 SASEGT. CDR3 loop: CASSAPTGTGNTIYF. CDR3 DNA: TGTGCCAGCAGTGCCCCGACAGGGACTGGAAACACCATATATTTT.

V and J are TRBV27 and TRBJ1-1; D unresolved. This CDR3 has 13 residues. Trimming cost V 3 bases and J 1 base, with 6 bases left between them. Germline assignment: CDR1 MNHEY and CDR2 SMNVEV (reference sequence). The CDR3: CASSFMRNTEAFF. In DNA, the CDR3 is TGTGCCAGCAGTTTTATGAGGAACACTGAAGCTTTCTTT.

The V call is TRBV6-5, the J call TRBJ1-3; tentatively, D is TRBD1 (6 bases). Trimming shortened V by 7 bases and J by 1 base, and 11 bases separated the two germline ends. This CDR3 is built from 14 residues. CDR1 MNHEY and CDR2 SVGAGI come from the germline V gene. CDR3 residues: CASTRTESGNTIYF. The CDR3 region has the DNA TGTGCCAGCACCCGGACAGAGTCTGGAAACACCATATATTTT.